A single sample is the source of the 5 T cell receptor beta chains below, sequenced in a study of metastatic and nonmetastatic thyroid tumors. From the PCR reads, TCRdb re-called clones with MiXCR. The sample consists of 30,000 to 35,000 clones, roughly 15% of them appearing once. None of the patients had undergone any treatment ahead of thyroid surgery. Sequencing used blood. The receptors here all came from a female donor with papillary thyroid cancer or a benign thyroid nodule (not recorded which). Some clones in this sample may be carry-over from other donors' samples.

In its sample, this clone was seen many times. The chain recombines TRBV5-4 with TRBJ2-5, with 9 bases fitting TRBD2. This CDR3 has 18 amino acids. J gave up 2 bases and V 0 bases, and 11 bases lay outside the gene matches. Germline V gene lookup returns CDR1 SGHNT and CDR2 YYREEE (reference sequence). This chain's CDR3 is CASSLVGWVAGVQETQYF. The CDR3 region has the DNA TGTGCCAGCAGCTTGGTGGGCTGGGTAGCGGGAGTACAAGAGACCCAGTACTTC.

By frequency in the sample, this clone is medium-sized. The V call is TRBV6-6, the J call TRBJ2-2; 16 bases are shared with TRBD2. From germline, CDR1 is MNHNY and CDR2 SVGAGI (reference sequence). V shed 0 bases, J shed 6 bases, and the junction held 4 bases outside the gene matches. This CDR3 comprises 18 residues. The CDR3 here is CASSYSGLAGGGSGELFF. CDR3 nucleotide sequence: TGTGCCAGCAGTTACTCGGGACTAGCGGGAGGGGGTTCCGGGGAGCTGTTTTTT.

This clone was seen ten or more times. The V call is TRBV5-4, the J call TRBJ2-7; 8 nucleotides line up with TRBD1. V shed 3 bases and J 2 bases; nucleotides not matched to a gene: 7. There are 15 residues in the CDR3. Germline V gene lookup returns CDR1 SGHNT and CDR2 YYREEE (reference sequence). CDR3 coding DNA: TGTGCCAGCAGCTATGCAGGGGGCCCTACCTACGAGCAGTACTTC. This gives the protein CASSYAGGPTYEQYF.

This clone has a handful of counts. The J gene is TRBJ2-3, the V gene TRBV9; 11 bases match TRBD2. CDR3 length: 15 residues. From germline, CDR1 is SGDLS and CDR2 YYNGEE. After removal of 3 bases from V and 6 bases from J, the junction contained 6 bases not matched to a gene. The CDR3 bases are TGTGCCAGCAGCGCAATAGCGGGAGGGCTGGATACGCAGTATTTT. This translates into CASSAIAGGLDTQYF.

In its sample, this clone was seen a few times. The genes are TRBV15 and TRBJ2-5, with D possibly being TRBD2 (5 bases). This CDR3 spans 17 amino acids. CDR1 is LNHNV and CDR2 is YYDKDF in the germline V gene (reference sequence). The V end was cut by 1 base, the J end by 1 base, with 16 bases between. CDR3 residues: CATSRGCVGLTQETQYF. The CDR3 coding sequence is TGTGCCACCAGCAGAGGATGTGTCGGACTGACCCAAGAGACCCAGTACTTC.